What follows describes a single TCR beta chain. Trimming pared 1 base from V and 2 bases from J, leaving 11 bases between. The CDR3 consists of 16 residues. Germline V gene data show CDR1 as MGHRA and CDR2 as YSYEKL. This record comes from a study of blood T cells in healthy people across ages. For the second PCR, which ran for about 6 to 11 cycles, a sample-barcoded 5' primer and a J-beta primer mix were used. A 12-random-nucleotide template-switch adaptor tagged each cDNA molecule. Each CDR3 protein is one row after TCRdb ran MiXCR on the 5' RACE reads. This sample has roughly 680,000 distinct CDR3 sequences, with roughly half found just once.

The source of this sequence is a woman of 80 years or more in good health. Specimen: blood. This rearrangement joins TRBV4-1 to TRBJ2-2, with D perhaps matching TRBD2 (6 bases). CDR3 in DNA: TGCGCCAGCAGCCAAGCCAGCGGGTACAACACCGGGGAGCTGTTTTTT. Its translation: CASSQASGYNTGELFF.